This is a list of T cell receptor beta chains from one sample in a study of shared clonotypes between healthy human individuals. Clones were read by immunoSEQ multiplex PCR, and TCRdb kept only the in-frame ones, dropping some. Among hundreds of thousands of clones listed, roughly 70% were seen once. Sequencing was carried out using memory CD4+ T cells sorted from blood. Receptors originate from a woman between 25 and 40 years old in good health. CDR3s include the opening cysteine and the closing phenylalanine or tryptophan.

V: TRBV5-4; J: TRBJ2-7; CDR3: CASSTSGTYEQYF
V: TRBV7-2; J: TRBJ1-1; CDR3: CASSLPTGRNTEAFF
V: TRBV6-1; J: TRBJ1-2; CDR3: CASRDLAGYGYTF
V: TRBV11-3; J: TRBJ2-2; CDR3: CASSAGYTGELFF
V: TRBV7-9; J: TRBJ2-7; CDR3: CASSLVGTRASYEQYF
V: TRBV19; J: TRBJ1-2; CDR3: CASSITQQATPWGYGYTF
V: TRBV30; J: TRBJ2-1; CDR3: CAWSALRSASYNEQFF
V: TRBV4-1; J: TRBJ1-2; CDR3: CASSPLGPGDPFGYTF
V: TRBV7-7; J: TRBJ2-5; CDR3: CASSLARRAGETQYF
V: TRBV5-5; J: TRBJ2-2; CDR3: CASSLAVAGGATGELFF
V: TRBV18; J: TRBJ2-6; CDR3: CASSPTTGAGANVLTF
V: TRBV28; J: TRBJ1-2; CDR3: CASSPLGGRTPYGYTF
V: TRBV29-1; J: TRBJ2-6; CDR3: CSVHASGANVLTF
V: TRBV30; J: TRBJ1-1; CDR3: CAWSGAGIEAFF
V: TRBV11-3; J: TRBJ2-7; CDR3: CASSSQAGRSYEQYF
V: TRBV7-9; J: TRBJ2-7; CDR3: CASSPGQGNYEQYF
V: TRBV6-6; J: TRBJ1-5; CDR3: CASSLQGANQPQHF
V: TRBV7-6; J: TRBJ2-3; CDR3: CASSLVSGYNTDTQYF
V: TRBV6-1; J: TRBJ1-1; CDR3: CASSQLRVTEAFF
V: TRBV7-7; J: TRBJ2-3; CDR3: CASSLPPSGHPTDTQYF
V: TRBV5-1; J: TRBJ1-2; CDR3: CASSFGQGASNYGYTF
V: TRBV15; J: TRBJ2-1; CDR3: CATGTSGAYNEQFF
V: TRBV18; J: TRBJ2-2; CDR3: CASSPSKGNTGELFF
V: TRBV1; J: TRBJ1-2; CDR3: CTSSQENSTGWNYGYTF
V: TRBV7-2; J: TRBJ2-2; CDR3: CASSTGLAGVNTGELFF
V: TRBV4-1; J: TRBJ1-5; CDR3: CASSQELYVAWPQHF
V: TRBV7-2; J: TRBJ2-7; CDR3: CASSLDAGTGADEQYF
V: TRBV5-1; J: TRBJ1-4; CDR3: CASSLGDRDNEKLFF
V: TRBV5-1; J: TRBJ2-3; CDR3: CASSLAVETDTQYF
V: TRBV18; J: TRBJ1-2; CDR3: CASSTAGNYGYTF
V: TRBV28; J: TRBJ1-2; CDR3: CASSRGTANYGYTF
V: TRBV5-4; J: TRBJ2-7; CDR3: CASSLGQGASYEQYF
V: TRBV28; J: TRBJ2-1; CDR3: CASRRDYSYNEQFF
V: TRBV2; J: TRBJ2-5; CDR3: CASSSDRTAGGTQYF
V: TRBV28; J: TRBJ2-5; CDR3: CASSPIGTSDETQYF
V: TRBV10-3; J: TRBJ1-1; CDR3: CAISGQRGAAFF
V: TRBV6-5; J: TRBJ1-5; CDR3: CASSSTGNQPQHF
V: TRBV11-2; J: TRBJ2-7; CDR3: CASSPVLGGNEQYF
V: TRBV14; J: TRBJ2-1; CDR3: CASSQTSGYNEQFF
V: TRBV7-9; J: TRBJ1-1; CDR3: CASKGGGETEAFF
V: TRBV7-8; J: TRBJ2-4; CDR3: CASSLGGTGTSGRESKNIQYF
V: TRBV2; J: TRBJ1-2; CDR3: CASSDPGGYGYTF
V: TRBV7-9; J: TRBJ2-7; CDR3: CASSSDGRTGEPYEQYF
V: TRBV30; J: .; CDR3: CAWSVITSYEQYF
V: TRBV5-1; J: TRBJ2-7; CDR3: CASSPGLAGGYEQYF
V: TRBV7-3; J: TRBJ2-3; CDR3: CASSLKLGDTQYF
V: TRBV7-2; J: TRBJ1-1; CDR3: CASSGYRESEAFF
V: TRBV2; J: TRBJ1-4; CDR3: CATRTRPNEKLFF
V: TRBV19; J: TRBJ1-2; CDR3: CASSAGPAYGYTF
V: TRBV9; J: TRBJ2-5; CDR3: CASSRGHQETQYF
V: TRBV6-5; J: TRBJ2-1; CDR3: CASRLAGSNEQFF
V: TRBV18; J: TRBJ1-3; CDR3: CASSPKVQGAGGNTIYF
V: TRBV28; J: TRBJ1-3; CDR3: CASSTLRGPRSGNTIYF